The rows below give T cell receptor beta chains drawn from one sample of a study of T cells in Graves' hyperthyroidism and ophthalmopathy. TCRdb redid the calling of the multiplex PCR reads with MiXCR, one entry per CDR3 protein. The table records approximately 590,000 distinct CDR3 sequences, 15% to 18% of them present only once. Sequenced: blood. Receptors originate from a woman aged 30 to 39 with Graves' hyperthyroidism. Each CDR3 is given without its conserved first and last residue. Size values are once, few and many counts, or a class for expanded clones, and some rows have none.

size: many
J: TRBJ2-1
length: 12
V: TRBV5-1
CDR3: ASSLGGRSDEQF

size: many
J: TRBJ1-2
length: 12
V: TRBV6-5
CDR3: ASSYPQDSYGYT

size: few
J: TRBJ1-2
length: 11
V: TRBV20-1
CDR3: SASVRSNYGYT

size: .
J: TRBJ2-5
length: 12
V: TRBV12-3/TRBV12-4
CDR3: ASSSLAGAGTQY

size: few
J: TRBJ2-5
length: 11
V: TRBV10-1
CDR3: ASSALAGEAQY

size: many
J: TRBJ1-1
length: 10
V: TRBV20-1
CDR3: SARRPGTEAF

size: many
J: TRBJ2-1
length: 10
V: TRBV3-1
CDR3: ASTLRGNEQF

size: many
J: TRBJ2-1
length: 12
V: TRBV3-1
CDR3: ASSGRARRNEQF

size: .
J: TRBJ2-6
length: 15
V: TRBV18
CDR3: ASSPGQPTSGANVLT

size: many
J: TRBJ2-5
length: 14
V: TRBV11-2
CDR3: ASSPTLAGGRETQY

size: few
J: TRBJ2-2
length: 11
V: TRBV24-1
CDR3: ATSDFSDGELF

size: many
J: TRBJ1-1
length: 11
V: TRBV28
CDR3: ASRLVGGTEAF

size: many
J: TRBJ1-5
length: 14
V: TRBV7-2
CDR3: ASSLATGVSNQPQH

size: many
J: TRBJ2-2
length: 16
V: TRBV12-3/TRBV12-4
CDR3: ASRGGLARRDRTGELF

size: many
J: TRBJ2-3
length: 16
V: TRBV27
CDR3: ASSSWGDAASGGDTQY

size: many
J: TRBJ2-3
length: 15
V: TRBV28
CDR3: ASSRLAEGRSTDTQY

size: many
J: TRBJ1-5
length: 12
V: TRBV28
CDR3: ASSLLTVEQPQH

size: .
J: TRBJ1-3
length: 10
V: TRBV30
CDR3: VLGHLGNTIY

size: .
J: TRBJ2-2
length: 15
V: TRBV7-2
CDR3: ASSLIRAGPNTGELF

size: many
J: TRBJ2-7
length: 13
V: TRBV28
CDR3: ASSLGQEFFYEQY

size: .
J: TRBJ2-6
length: 15
V: TRBV18
CDR3: ASSTGLAGAGANVLT

size: few
J: TRBJ1-2
length: 10
V: TRBV29-1
CDR3: SVGGQDYGYT

size: few
J: TRBJ1-4
length: 12
V: TRBV20-1
CDR3: SARGVIGDGKLF

size: .
J: TRBJ1-2
length: 14
V: TRBV20-1
CDR3: SARGYSPREIYGYT

size: few
J: .
length: 15
V: TRBV12-3/TRBV12-4
CDR3: ASRSKETRIIAYEQF

size: many
J: TRBJ2-2
length: 13
V: TRBV5-1
CDR3: ASSLGHTSTGELF

size: .
J: TRBJ2-1
length: 14
V: TRBV19
CDR3: ASSRRGGGSYNEQF

size: many
J: TRBJ2-5
length: 13
V: TRBV28
CDR3: ASSLDLAGAETQY

size: few
J: TRBJ1-5
length: 18
V: TRBV4-2
CDR3: ASSQDFFGETGGADQPQH

size: few
J: TRBJ1-5
length: 14
V: TRBV19
CDR3: ASSPGRGGSNQPQH

size: many
J: TRBJ2-7
length: 14
V: TRBV28
CDR3: ASSEAGASGTYEQY

size: .
J: TRBJ2-7
length: 14
V: TRBV14
CDR3: ASSKLVGGTGGEQY

size: once
J: TRBJ2-1
length: 12
V: TRBV7-8
CDR3: ASSRSGGYNEQF

size: few
J: TRBJ2-2
length: 10
V: TRBV6-1
CDR3: APPPDTGELF

size: many
J: TRBJ2-7
length: 14
V: TRBV12-3/TRBV12-4
CDR3: ASSSRLAGSSYEQY